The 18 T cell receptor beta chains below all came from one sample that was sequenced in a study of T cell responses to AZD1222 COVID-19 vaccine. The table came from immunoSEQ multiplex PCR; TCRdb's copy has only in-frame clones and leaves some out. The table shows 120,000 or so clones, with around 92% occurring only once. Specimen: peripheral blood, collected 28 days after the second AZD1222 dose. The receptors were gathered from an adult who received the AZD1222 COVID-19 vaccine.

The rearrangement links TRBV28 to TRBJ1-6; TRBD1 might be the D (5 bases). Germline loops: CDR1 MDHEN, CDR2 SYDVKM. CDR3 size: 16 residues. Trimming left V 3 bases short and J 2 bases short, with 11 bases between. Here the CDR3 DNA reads TGTGCCAGCAGTTTTGTAGGGGTTACCTATAATTCACCCCTCCACTTT. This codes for CASSFVGVTYNSPLHF.

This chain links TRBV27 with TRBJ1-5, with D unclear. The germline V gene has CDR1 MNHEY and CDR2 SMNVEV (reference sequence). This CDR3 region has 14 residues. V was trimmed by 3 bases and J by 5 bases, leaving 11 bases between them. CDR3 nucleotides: TGTGCCAGCAGTTTCTCGCCGCGCTATCAGCCCCAGCATTTT. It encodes CASSFSPRYQPQHF.

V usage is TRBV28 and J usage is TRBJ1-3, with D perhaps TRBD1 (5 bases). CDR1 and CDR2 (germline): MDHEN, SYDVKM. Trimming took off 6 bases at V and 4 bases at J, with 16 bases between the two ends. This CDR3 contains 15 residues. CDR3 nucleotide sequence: TGTGCCAGCAGCAGGGCCTCCAGAGGGGGAAACACCATATATTTT. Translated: CASSRASRGGNTIYF.

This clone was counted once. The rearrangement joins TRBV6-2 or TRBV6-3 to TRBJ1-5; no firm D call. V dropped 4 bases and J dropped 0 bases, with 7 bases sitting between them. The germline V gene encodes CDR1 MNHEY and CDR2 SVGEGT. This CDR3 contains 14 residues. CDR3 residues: CASSFRGSNQPQHF. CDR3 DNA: TGTGCCAGCAGTTTCCGAGGTAGCAATCAGCCCCAGCATTTT.

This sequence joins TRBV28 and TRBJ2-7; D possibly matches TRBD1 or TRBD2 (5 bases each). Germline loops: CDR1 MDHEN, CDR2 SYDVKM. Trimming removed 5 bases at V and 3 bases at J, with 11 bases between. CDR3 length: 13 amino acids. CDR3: CASSHGAFYEQYF. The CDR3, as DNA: TGTGCCAGCAGTCACGGGGCTTTCTACGAGCAGTACTTC.

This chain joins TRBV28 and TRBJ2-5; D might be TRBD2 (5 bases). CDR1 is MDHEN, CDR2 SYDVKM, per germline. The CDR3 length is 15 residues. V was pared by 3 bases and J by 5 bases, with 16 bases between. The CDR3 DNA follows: TGTGCCAGCAGTTTTGGCGGGTCCTCCCGGGAGACCCAGTACTTC. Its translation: CASSFGGSSRETQYF.

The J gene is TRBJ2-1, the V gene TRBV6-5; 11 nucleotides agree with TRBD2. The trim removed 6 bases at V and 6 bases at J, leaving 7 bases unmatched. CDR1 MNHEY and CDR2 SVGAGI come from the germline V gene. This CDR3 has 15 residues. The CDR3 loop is CASSRIAGGLNEQFF. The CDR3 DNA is TGTGCCAGCAGCAGGATAGCGGGGGGGCTCAATGAGCAGTTCTTC.

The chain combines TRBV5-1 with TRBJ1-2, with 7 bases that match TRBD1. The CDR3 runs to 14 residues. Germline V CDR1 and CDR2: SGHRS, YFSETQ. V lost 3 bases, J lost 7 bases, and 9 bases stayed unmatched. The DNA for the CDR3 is TGCGCCAGCAGCTCGGCAGGGGGTATGTTTGGCTACACCTTC. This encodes CASSSAGGMFGYTF.

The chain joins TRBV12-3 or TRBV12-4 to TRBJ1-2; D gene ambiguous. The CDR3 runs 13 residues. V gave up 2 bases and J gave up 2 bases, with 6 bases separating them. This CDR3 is CASSLRQNYGYTF. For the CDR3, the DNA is TGTGCCAGCAGTTTAAGGCAGAACTATGGCTACACCTTC.

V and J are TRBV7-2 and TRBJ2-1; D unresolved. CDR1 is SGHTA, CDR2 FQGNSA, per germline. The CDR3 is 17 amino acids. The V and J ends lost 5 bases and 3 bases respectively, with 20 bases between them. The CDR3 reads CASSQTPTYALYNEQFF. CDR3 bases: TGTGCCAGCAGCCAGACCCCGACTTACGCACTCTACAATGAGCAGTTCTTC.

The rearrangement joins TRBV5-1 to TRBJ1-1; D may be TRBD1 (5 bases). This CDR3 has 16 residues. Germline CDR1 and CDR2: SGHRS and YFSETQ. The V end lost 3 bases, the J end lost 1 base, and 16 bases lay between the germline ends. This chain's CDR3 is CASSSRGGSQNTEAFF. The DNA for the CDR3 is TGCGCCAGCAGCTCCCGGGGCGGGAGTCAGAACACTGAAGCTTTCTTT.

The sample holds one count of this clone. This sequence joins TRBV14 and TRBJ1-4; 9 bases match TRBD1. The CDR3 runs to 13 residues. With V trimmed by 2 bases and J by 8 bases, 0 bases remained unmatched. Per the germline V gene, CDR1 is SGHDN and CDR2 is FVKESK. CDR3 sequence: CASSQTGGEKLFF. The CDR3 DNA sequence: TGTGCCAGCAGCCAAACAGGGGGCGAAAAACTGTTTTTT.

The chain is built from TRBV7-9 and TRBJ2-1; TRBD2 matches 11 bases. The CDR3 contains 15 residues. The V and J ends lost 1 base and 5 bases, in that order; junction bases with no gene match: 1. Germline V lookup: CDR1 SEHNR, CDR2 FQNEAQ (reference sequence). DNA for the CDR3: TGTGCCAGCAGCTTAGGACTAGCGGGGAACAATGAGCAGTTCTTC. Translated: CASSLGLAGNNEQFF.

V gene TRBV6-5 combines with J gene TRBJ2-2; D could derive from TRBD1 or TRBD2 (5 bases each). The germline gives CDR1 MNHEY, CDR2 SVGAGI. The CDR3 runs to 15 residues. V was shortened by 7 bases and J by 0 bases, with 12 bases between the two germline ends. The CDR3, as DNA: TGTGCCAGCAAGAGGGGCCTAGCGAACACCGGGGAGCTGTTTTTT. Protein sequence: CASKRGLANTGELFF.

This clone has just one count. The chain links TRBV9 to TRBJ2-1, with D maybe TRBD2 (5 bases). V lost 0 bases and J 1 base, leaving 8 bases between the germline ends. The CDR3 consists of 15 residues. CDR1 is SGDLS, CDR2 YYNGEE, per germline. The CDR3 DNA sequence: TGTGCCAGCAGCGTAGTCGGGGATTCCTACAATGAGCAGTTCTTC. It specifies CASSVVGDSYNEQFF.

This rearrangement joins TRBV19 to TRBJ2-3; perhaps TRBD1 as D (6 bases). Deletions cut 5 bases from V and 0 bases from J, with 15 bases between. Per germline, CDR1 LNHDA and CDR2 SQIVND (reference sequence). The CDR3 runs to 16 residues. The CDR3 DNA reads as TGTGCCAGTAGTGCAGGGGATTCAATTAGCACAGATACGCAGTATTTT. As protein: CASSAGDSISTDTQYF.

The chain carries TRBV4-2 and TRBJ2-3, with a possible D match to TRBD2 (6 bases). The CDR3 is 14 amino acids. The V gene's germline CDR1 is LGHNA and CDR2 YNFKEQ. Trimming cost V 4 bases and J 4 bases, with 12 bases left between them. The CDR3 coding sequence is TGTGCCAGCAGCCTGGGGACGGGGGCAGATACGCAGTATTTT. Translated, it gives CASSLGTGADTQYF.

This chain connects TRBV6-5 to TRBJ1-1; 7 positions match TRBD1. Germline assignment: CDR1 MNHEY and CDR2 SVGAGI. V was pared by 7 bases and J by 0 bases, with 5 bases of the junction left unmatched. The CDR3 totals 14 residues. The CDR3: CASKQGIMNTEAFF. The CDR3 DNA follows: TGTGCCAGCAAACAGGGGATAATGAACACTGAAGCTTTCTTT.